This TCR beta chain originates from a study of metastatic and nonmetastatic thyroid tumors. The CDR3 is 15 amino acids. The germline V gene encodes CDR1 MGHRA and CDR2 YSYEKL. The germline V and J ends were trimmed by 5 bases and 4 bases, with 15 bases remaining between them. TCRdb re-called the PCR reads through MiXCR. The table has 50,000 or so clones, around 20% seen once. Nobody among the patients had been given any treatment before thyroid surgery. The sequence derives from a male donor with papillary thyroid cancer or a benign thyroid nodule (not recorded which). Some clones in this sample may be carry-over from other donors' samples. V usage is TRBV4-1 and J usage is TRBJ1-3; D unclear. The sequenced sample was blood. As DNA, the CDR3 is TGCGCCAGCAGCTACGTGGCCTCCCCCGGAAACACCATATATTTT. Translation gives CASSYVASPGNTIYF.